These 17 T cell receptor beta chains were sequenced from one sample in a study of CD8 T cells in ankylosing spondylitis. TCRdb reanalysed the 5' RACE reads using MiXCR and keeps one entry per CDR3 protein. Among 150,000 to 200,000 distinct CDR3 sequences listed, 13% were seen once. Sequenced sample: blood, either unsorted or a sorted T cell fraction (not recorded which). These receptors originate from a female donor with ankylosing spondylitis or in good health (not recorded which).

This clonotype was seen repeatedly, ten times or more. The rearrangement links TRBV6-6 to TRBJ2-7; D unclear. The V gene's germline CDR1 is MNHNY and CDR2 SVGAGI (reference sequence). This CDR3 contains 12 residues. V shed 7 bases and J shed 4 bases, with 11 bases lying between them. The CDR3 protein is CASTGNAYEQYF. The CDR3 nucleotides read TGTGCCAGCACGGGCAATGCGTACGAGCAGTACTTC.

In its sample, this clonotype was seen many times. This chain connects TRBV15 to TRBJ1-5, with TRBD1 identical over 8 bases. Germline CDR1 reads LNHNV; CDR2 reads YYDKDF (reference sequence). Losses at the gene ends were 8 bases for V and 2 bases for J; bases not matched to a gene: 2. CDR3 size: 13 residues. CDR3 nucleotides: TGTGCCACCGGACAGGGAGGCAATCAGCCCCAGCATTTT. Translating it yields CATGQGGNQPQHF.

CDR3 coding DNA: TGTGCCCTACCGAGGTCCGCATCCTACAATGAGCAGTTCTTC. Its translation is CALPRSASYNEQFF. The chain combines TRBV7-9 with TRBJ2-1; D unclear. CDR1 and CDR2 (germline): SEHNR, FQNEAQ (reference sequence). The CDR3 consists of 14 residues. The germline V and J ends were trimmed by 11 bases and 1 base, with 15 bases remaining between them. The full variable domain, its missing parts supplied by reference TRBV7-9 and TRBJ2-1, is DTGVSQNPRHKITKRGQNVTFRCDPISEHNRLYWYRQTLGQGPEFLTYFQNEAQLEKSRLLSDRFSAERPKGSFSTLEIQRTEQGDSAMYLCALPRSASYNEQFFGPGTRLTVL.

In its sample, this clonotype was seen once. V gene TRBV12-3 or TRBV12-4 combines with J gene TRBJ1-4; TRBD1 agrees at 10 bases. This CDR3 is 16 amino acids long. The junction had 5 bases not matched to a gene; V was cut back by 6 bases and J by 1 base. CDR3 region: CASSRQGARTNEKLFF. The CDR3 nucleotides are TGTGCCAGCAGCAGACAGGGGGCTCGAACTAATGAAAAACTGTTTTTT.

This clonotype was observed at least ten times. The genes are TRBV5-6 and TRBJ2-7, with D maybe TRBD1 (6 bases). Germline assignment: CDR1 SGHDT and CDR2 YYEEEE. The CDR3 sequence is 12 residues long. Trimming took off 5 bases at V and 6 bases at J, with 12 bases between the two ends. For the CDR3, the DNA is TGTGCCAGCAGTTTTCTAGGGGGCGAGCAGTACTTC. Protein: CASSFLGGEQYF.

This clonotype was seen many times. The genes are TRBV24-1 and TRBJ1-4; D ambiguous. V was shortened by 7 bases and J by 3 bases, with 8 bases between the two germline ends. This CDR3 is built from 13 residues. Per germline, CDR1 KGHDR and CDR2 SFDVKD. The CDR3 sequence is CATSRLANEKLFF. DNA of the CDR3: TGTGCCACCAGCCGACTTGCTAATGAAAAACTGTTTTTT.

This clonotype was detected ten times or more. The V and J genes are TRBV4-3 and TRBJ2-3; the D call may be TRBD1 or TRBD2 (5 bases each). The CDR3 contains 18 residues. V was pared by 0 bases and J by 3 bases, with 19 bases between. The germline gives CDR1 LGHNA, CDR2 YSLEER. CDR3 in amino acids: CASSQEGVRAVGTDTQYF. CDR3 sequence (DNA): TGCGCCAGCAGCCAAGAAGGGGTTCGAGCGGTCGGGACAGATACGCAGTATTTT.

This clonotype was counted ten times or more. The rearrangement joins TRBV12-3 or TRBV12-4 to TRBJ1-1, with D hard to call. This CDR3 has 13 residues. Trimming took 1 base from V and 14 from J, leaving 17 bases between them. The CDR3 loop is CASSLGRNMARFF. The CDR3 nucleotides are TGTGCCAGCAGTTTAGGGAGGAACATGGCACGATTCTTT.

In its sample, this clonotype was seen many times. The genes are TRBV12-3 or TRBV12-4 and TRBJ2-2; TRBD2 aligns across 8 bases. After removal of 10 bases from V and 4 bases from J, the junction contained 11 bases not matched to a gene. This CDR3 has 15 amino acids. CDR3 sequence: CATLGAGVGTGELFF. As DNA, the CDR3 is TGTGCCACCTTAGGAGCGGGAGTTGGCACCGGGGAGCTGTTTTTT.

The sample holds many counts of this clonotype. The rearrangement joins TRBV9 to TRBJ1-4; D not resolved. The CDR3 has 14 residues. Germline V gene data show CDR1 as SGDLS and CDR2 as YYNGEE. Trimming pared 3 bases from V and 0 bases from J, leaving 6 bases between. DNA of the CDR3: TGTGCCAGCAGCGCCACCGCAACTAATGAAAAACTGTTTTTT. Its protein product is CASSATATNEKLFF.

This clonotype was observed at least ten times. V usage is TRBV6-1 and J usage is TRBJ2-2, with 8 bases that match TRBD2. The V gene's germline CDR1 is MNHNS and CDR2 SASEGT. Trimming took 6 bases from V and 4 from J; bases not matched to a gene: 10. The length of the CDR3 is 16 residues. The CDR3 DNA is TGTGCCAGCAGCCCGGCGGGACTAGTTAGCACCGGGGAGCTGTTTTTT. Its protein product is CASSPAGLVSTGELFF.

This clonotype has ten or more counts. As DNA, the CDR3 is TGTGCCAGCAGTACCCTGCGGGGGTCTGGAAACACCATATATTTT. This sequence encodes CASSTLRGSGNTIYF. The chain combines TRBV6-1 with TRBJ1-3; possible D gene TRBD1, 5 bases. Germline assignment: CDR1 MNHNS and CDR2 SASEGT. V was cut by 5 bases and J by 1 base, with 12 bases left in between. The CDR3 extends over 15 amino acids.

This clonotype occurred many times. This CDR3 is CSARGGLAGANEQFF. The CDR3 coding sequence is TGCAGTGCTAGAGGGGGACTAGCGGGAGCCAATGAGCAGTTCTTC. The rearrangement links TRBV20-1 to TRBJ2-1; 14 positions agree with TRBD2. V shed 1 base and J 6 bases; nucleotides not matched to a gene: 2. Germline lookup yields CDR1 DFQATT and CDR2 SNEGSKA (reference sequence). CDR3 length equals 15 residues.

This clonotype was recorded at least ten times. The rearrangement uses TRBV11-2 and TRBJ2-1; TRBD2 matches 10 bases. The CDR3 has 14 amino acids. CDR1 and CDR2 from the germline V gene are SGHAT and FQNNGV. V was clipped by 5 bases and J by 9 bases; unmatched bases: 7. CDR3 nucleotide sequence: TGTGCCAGCAGCCCTAGCGGGAGAATAGCTGAGCAGTTCTTC. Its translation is CASSPSGRIAEQFF.

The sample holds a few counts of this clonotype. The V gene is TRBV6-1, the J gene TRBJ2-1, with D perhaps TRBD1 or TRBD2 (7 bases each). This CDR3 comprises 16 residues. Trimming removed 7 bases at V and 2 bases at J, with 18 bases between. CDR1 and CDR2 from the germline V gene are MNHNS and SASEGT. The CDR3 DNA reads TGTGCCAGCACTCCCCAGGGGGGGGCAGCCTACAATGAGCAGTTCTTC. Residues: CASTPQGGAAYNEQFF.

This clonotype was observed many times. The CDR3: CSARNPYNTDTQYF. The CDR3 DNA sequence: TGCAGTGCTAGAAATCCTTATAACACAGATACGCAGTATTTT. The genes are TRBV20-1 and TRBJ2-3; D call uncertain. The germline V gene encodes CDR1 DFQATT and CDR2 SNEGSKA (reference sequence). The V and J ends lost 2 bases and 2 bases respectively, with 11 bases between them. The CDR3 contains 14 residues.

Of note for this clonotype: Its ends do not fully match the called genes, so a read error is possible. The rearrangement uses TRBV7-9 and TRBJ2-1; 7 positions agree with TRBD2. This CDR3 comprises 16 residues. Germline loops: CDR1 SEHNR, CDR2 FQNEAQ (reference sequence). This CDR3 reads CASSLASGILYNEQFF. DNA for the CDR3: TGTGCCAGCAGTTTAGCGAGCGGGATCCTCTACAATGAGCAGTTCTTC.